These 27 T cell receptor beta chains originate from one sample sequenced in a study of T cell changes during pregnancy in multiple sclerosis. Some clones are missing from TCRdb's copy, which holds only in-frame ones; the method was immunoSEQ multiplex PCR. Here the sample spans 70,000 or so clones, roughly 91% being singletons. The material was CD4+ T cells from peripheral blood mononuclear cells, obtained after pregnancy. Receptors originate from a female donor with multiple sclerosis, enrolled in a pregnancy study.

J is TRBJ2-1 and V is TRBV2; unclear D gene. V dropped 7 bases and J dropped 12 bases, with 16 bases sitting between them. The CDR3 consists of 12 residues. Germline V gene lookup returns CDR1 SNHLY and CDR2 FYNNEI. The CDR3 loop reads CASTLLPAGQFF. The CDR3 DNA reads as TGTGCCAGCACTCTGCTTCCCGCCGGGCAGTTCTTC.

This sequence joins TRBV29-1 and TRBJ2-7; TRBD1 matches 7 bases. Trimming at V came to 1 base and at J to 2 bases, leaving 8 bases not matched to a gene. Germline CDR1 is SQVTM and CDR2 is ANQGSEA. This CDR3 has 15 amino acids. The CDR3 sequence: CSVEVPTGPTYEQYF. CDR3 in DNA: TGCAGCGTTGAAGTCCCGACAGGGCCCACCTACGAGCAGTACTTC.

The rearrangement uses TRBV28 and TRBJ2-1; TRBD1 aligns across 8 bases. Germline V gene sequence: CDR1 MDHEN, CDR2 SYDVKM. The CDR3 has 15 residues. V lost 8 bases to trimming and J lost 6 bases; unmatched junction nucleotides: 12. The CDR3 loop is CASARQGARGNEQFF. CDR3 nucleotides: TGTGCCAGCGCCCGCCAGGGGGCGCGAGGCAATGAGCAGTTCTTC.

The count of this clone is one. The chain combines TRBV7-2 with TRBJ2-1; TRBD1 aligns across 9 bases. V gave up 8 bases and J gave up 5 bases; unmatched junction bases: 4. The CDR3 contains 13 residues. Germline CDR1 and CDR2: SGHTA and FQGNSA. The CDR3 loop is CASGTGPNNEQFF. The CDR3 DNA follows: TGTGCCAGCGGGACAGGGCCGAACAATGAGCAGTTCTTC.

This rearrangement joins TRBV10-3 to TRBJ2-3; perhaps TRBD1 as D (6 bases). The V gene lost 7 bases and the J gene lost 2 bases, with 19 bases spanning the gap. CDR1 ENHRY and CDR2 SYGVKD come from the germline V gene. This CDR3 is built from 16 residues. As DNA, the CDR3 is TGTGCCATCAAGGACAGAGTTGGGGGAGCCACAGATACGCAGTATTTT. This gives the protein CAIKDRVGGATDTQYF.

V usage is TRBV5-6 and J usage is TRBJ1-2, with 9 bases that match TRBD1. This CDR3 is built from 15 residues. The germline CDR1 and CDR2 sequences are SGHDT and YYEEEE. The V gene end was trimmed by 6 bases and the J gene end by 6 bases; junction bases not matched to a gene: 12. The CDR3 reads CASIFSGTGTHGYTF. The CDR3 DNA follows: TGTGCCAGCATCTTCTCCGGGACAGGGACCCATGGCTACACCTTC.

V is TRBV28 and J is TRBJ2-5; tentative D call: TRBD2 (6 bases). V shed 7 bases and J shed 1 base, with 16 bases lying between them. Germline lookup yields CDR1 MDHEN and CDR2 SYDVKM. This CDR3 comprises 15 residues. CDR3 residues: CASTGTPIGQETQYF. DNA for the CDR3: TGTGCCAGCACCGGGACTCCGATCGGCCAAGAGACCCAGTACTTC.

J is TRBJ2-7 and V is TRBV2; 7 positions match TRBD2. The CDR3 is 14 residues long. Germline CDR1 reads SNHLY; CDR2 reads FYNNEI. The V gene end was trimmed by 5 bases and the J gene end by 1 base; junction bases not matched to a gene: 5. CDR3 region: CASSNGRYSYEQYF. The DNA for the CDR3 is TGTGCCAGCAGTAACGGGAGGTATTCCTACGAGCAGTACTTC.

The chain recombines TRBV19 with TRBJ2-3; the D gene is possibly TRBD2 (6 bases). The CDR3 length is 15 residues. Germline-derived CDR1 and CDR2 are LNHDA and SQIVND (reference sequence). V shed 3 bases and J shed 2 bases, with 12 bases lying between them. CDR3 sequence reads: CASSIGSGNTDTQYF. The CDR3 DNA follows: TGTGCCAGTAGTATTGGTAGCGGAAACACAGATACGCAGTATTTT.

The chain recombines TRBV5-1 with TRBJ2-3; 9 bases line up with TRBD2. The V gene end was trimmed by 0 bases and the J gene end by 2 bases; junction bases not matched to a gene: 4. Germline V CDR1 and CDR2: SGHRS, YFSETQ. CDR3 size: 16 residues. The CDR3 DNA reads TGCGCCAGCAGCTTGGAAGTAGCGGGAGCCACAGATACGCAGTATTTT. Protein sequence: CASSLEVAGATDTQYF.

The chain uses TRBV2 and TRBJ2-1, with D perhaps matching TRBD2 (6 bases). The CDR3 spans 15 residues. Germline V CDR1 and CDR2: SNHLY, FYNNEI. V lost 6 bases to trimming and J lost 4 bases, with 16 bases between them. The CDR3 DNA reads TGTGCCAGCAGGAGAGGAGGGCCAGTTTACAATGAGCAGTTCTTC. It encodes CASRRGGPVYNEQFF.

This chain uses TRBV6-6 with TRBJ2-1; D is perhaps TRBD1 (6 bases). The CDR3 extends over 15 amino acids. Per the germline V gene, CDR1 is MNHNY and CDR2 is SVGAGI (reference sequence). V was clipped by 6 bases and J by 12 bases, with 24 bases between them. CDR3 bases: TGTGCCAGCAGCGTACAGGGAATTAGGACAATTGGGCAGTTCTTC. Protein sequence: CASSVQGIRTIGQFF.

This chain joins TRBV5-4 and TRBJ1-2, with 9 bases matching TRBD1. The CDR3 is 15 amino acids. The junction had 4 bases not matched to a gene; V was cut back by 0 bases and J by 4 bases. Germline assignment: CDR1 SGHNT and CDR2 YYREEE (reference sequence). The CDR3 reads CASSLGTGGGYGYTF. The CDR3 nucleotides are TGTGCCAGCAGCTTGGGAACAGGGGGCGGCTATGGCTACACCTTC.

The chain recombines TRBV19 with TRBJ2-1, with TRBD2 matching 11 bases. J was trimmed by 3 bases and V by 3 bases; bases with no gene match: 4. CDR1 LNHDA and CDR2 SQIVND come from the germline V gene (reference sequence). The CDR3 totals 16 residues. Here the CDR3 reads CASSILTSGGYNEQFF. The CDR3 nucleotides read TGTGCCAGTAGTATCCTTACTAGCGGGGGCTACAATGAGCAGTTCTTC.

The chain combines TRBV5-1 with TRBJ1-2, with D uncertain. The CDR3 is 13 residues long. V was shortened by 4 bases and J by 5 bases, with 12 bases between the two germline ends. Germline CDR1 and CDR2: SGHRS and YFSETQ. The CDR3 loop is CASSAAVAYGYTF. Written as DNA, the CDR3 is TGCGCCAGCAGCGCGGCGGTTGCTTATGGCTACACCTTC.

V and J are TRBV2 and TRBJ2-3; 11 bases map to TRBD2. The CDR3 covers 14 residues. In germline, CDR1 is SNHLY, CDR2 FYNNEI. V was pared by 6 bases and J by 1 base, with 0 bases of the junction left unmatched. CDR3 sequence: CASRLAGGTDTQYF. The CDR3 DNA follows: TGTGCCAGCAGACTAGCGGGGGGCACAGATACGCAGTATTTT.

This sequence joins TRBV27 and TRBJ1-2; 8 bases are a match to TRBD1. With 6 bases clipped from V and 6 bases from J, the junction kept 9 bases outside the gene matches. Germline assignment: CDR1 MNHEY and CDR2 SMNVEV (reference sequence). The CDR3 consists of 14 residues. This CDR3 is CASSPRTGKDGYTF. The CDR3 DNA reads TGTGCCAGCAGCCCCCGGACAGGGAAGGATGGCTACACCTTC.

The chain recombines TRBV27 with TRBJ1-6; tentative D call: TRBD1 (6 bases). This CDR3 contains 17 residues. V lost 1 base and J 6 bases, leaving 16 bases between the germline ends. Germline V lookup: CDR1 MNHEY, CDR2 SMNVEV (reference sequence). CDR3 DNA sequence: TGTGCCAGCAGTTTATTCCGGGGGGGGCAGGGTAATTCACCCCTCCACTTT. Translation gives CASSLFRGGQGNSPLHF.

This chain uses TRBV2 with TRBJ1-6; TRBD1 matches 9 bases. The V gene end was trimmed by 4 bases and the J gene end by 6 bases; junction bases not matched to a gene: 4. This CDR3 region has 15 residues. Germline V lookup: CDR1 SNHLY, CDR2 FYNNEI. This chain's CDR3 is CASSGDRVANSPLHF. The DNA for the CDR3 is TGTGCCAGCAGTGGGGACAGGGTCGCTAATTCACCCCTCCACTTT. Variable domain in full (rest from reference TRBV2 and TRBJ1-6): EPEVTQTPSHQVTQMGQEVILRCVPISNHLYFYWYRQILGQKVEFLVSFYNNEISEKSEIFDDQFSVERPDGSNFTLKIRSTKLEDSAMYFCASSGDRVANSPLHFGNGTRLTVT.

The V and J genes are TRBV28 and TRBJ1-4, with D possibly TRBD1 on 6 matching bases. CDR1 and CDR2 (germline): MDHEN, SYDVKM. The length of the CDR3 is 18 residues. The V end was cut by 5 bases, the J end by 8 bases, with 27 bases between. The CDR3 loop is CASSAAGALPPQGEKLFF. The CDR3 nucleotides are TGTGCCAGCAGTGCCGCAGGGGCCTTACCGCCCCAAGGAGAAAAACTGTTTTTT.

The gene calls are TRBV4-2 and TRBJ2-3, with D perhaps matching TRBD2 (6 bases). CDR3 length: 14 residues. CDR1 is LGHNA, CDR2 YNFKEQ, per germline. Trimming left V 4 bases short and J 2 bases short, with 10 bases between. The CDR3 DNA reads as TGTGCCAGCAGCCCCCGGACTAACACAGATACGCAGTATTTT. Translation: CASSPRTNTDTQYF.

The chain employs TRBV4-1 and TRBJ2-2; 13 bases agree with TRBD2. The germline V gene encodes CDR1 MGHRA and CDR2 YSYEKL. The CDR3 is 18 amino acids. With V trimmed by 1 base and J by 4 bases, 6 bases remained unmatched. The CDR3 DNA sequence: TGCGCCAGCAGCCAAGTGGCCGGACTAGCGGGAGTCACCGGGGAGCTGTTTTTT. Protein: CASSQVAGLAGVTGELFF.

This chain uses TRBV19 with TRBJ1-1, with 7 bases that match TRBD1. The V segment lost 3 bases and the J segment 4 bases; nucleotides outside the gene matches: 5. Germline V gene sequence: CDR1 LNHDA, CDR2 SQIVND (reference sequence). The CDR3 is made up of 14 amino acids. CDR3 residues: CASSIPGQSTEAFF. CDR3 sequence (DNA): TGTGCCAGTAGTATCCCGGGACAGAGCACTGAAGCTTTCTTT.

The V call is TRBV5-1, the J call TRBJ2-3; tentatively, D is TRBD2 (5 bases). Trimming cost V 5 bases and J 4 bases, with 17 bases left between them. This CDR3 spans 15 amino acids. Per the germline V gene, CDR1 is SGHRS and CDR2 is YFSETQ. DNA for the CDR3: TGCGCCAGCAGTAGTCGGGGAATGGGCGCAGATACGCAGTATTTT. Residues: CASSSRGMGADTQYF.

The chain employs TRBV27 and TRBJ1-1; 10 bases align to TRBD1. Germline V gives CDR1 MNHEY, CDR2 SMNVEV (reference sequence). This CDR3 comprises 15 residues. V was clipped by 3 bases and J by 4 bases; unmatched bases: 5. CDR3 in DNA: TGTGCCAGCAGTTTCCTCGGACAGGGGGGCACTGAAGCTTTCTTT. Protein: CASSFLGQGGTEAFF.

J is TRBJ2-7 and V is TRBV5-4, with TRBD2 matching over 10 bases. The CDR3 covers 16 residues. V lost 0 bases and J lost 0; bases outside the gene matches: 3. Looked up from germline, CDR1 is SGHNT and CDR2 is YYREEE (reference sequence). CDR3 amino acids: CASSLALAGNSYEQYF. The CDR3 nucleotides read TGTGCCAGCAGCTTGGCACTAGCGGGAAACTCCTACGAGCAGTACTTC.

The V call is TRBV6-1, the J call TRBJ1-2; maybe TRBD1 (5 bases). Deletions cut 0 bases from V and 5 bases from J, with 13 bases between. CDR1 and CDR2 from the germline V gene are MNHNS and SASEGT. The CDR3 contains 15 residues. This CDR3 is CASSEAMTVTYGYTF. In DNA form, the CDR3 reads TGTGCCAGCAGTGAAGCGATGACAGTGACTTATGGCTACACCTTC.